These 27 T cell receptor beta chains share one sample of origin, sequenced in a study of blood T cell repertoires in COVID-19. Assay used: immunoSEQ multiplex PCR; TCRdb lists only in-frame clones, some missing. This sample has roughly 250,000 clones, with about 80% found just once. Material for sequencing was peripheral blood. These receptors came from a woman of 80 years or more with acute or convalescent COVID-19.

CDR3 region: CASRSTGASNEKLFF. The CDR3 coding sequence is TGTGCCAGTAGAAGTACAGGGGCGAGTAATGAAAAACTGTTTTTT. The J gene is TRBJ1-4, the V gene TRBV19; 7 nucleotides line up with TRBD1. V lost 6 bases and J lost 4; bases outside the gene matches: 8. The germline V gene has CDR1 LNHDA and CDR2 SQIVND (reference sequence). The CDR3 runs to 15 residues. Combining the CDR3 with reference TRBV19 and TRBJ1-4 gives the whole variable domain DGGITQSPKYLFRKEGQNVTLSCEQNLNHDAMYWYRQDPGQGLRLIYYSQIVNDFQKGDIAEGYSVSREKKESFPLTVTSAQKNPTAFYLCASRSTGASNEKLFFGSGTQLSVL.

This clone was seen repeatedly, ten times or more. For the CDR3, the DNA is TGTGCCAGCAGCCCAGACAGAAATCAGCCCCAGCATTTT. This sequence encodes CASSPDRNQPQHF. The chain is built from TRBV7-8 and TRBJ1-5; possibly TRBD1 for D (5 bases). The CDR3 loop spans 13 amino acids. The germline V gene has CDR1 SGHVS and CDR2 FQNEAQ. Trimming took off 5 bases at V and 4 bases at J, with 9 bases between the two ends.

The V call is TRBV1, the J call TRBJ1-2; no DNA check was done on the table's D call, TRBD1. TRBV1 is a pseudogene locus. The CDR3 is 17 amino acids. CDR3 nucleotides: TGCACCAGCAGCCAGCGCAATACAGGGGCCCGATTCTATGGCTACACCTTC. It is translated as CTSSQRNTGARFYGYTF.

V and J are TRBV7-2 and TRBJ1-3, with unresolved D. CDR3 size: 16 residues. Germline V gene sequence: CDR1 SGHTA, CDR2 FQGNSA. V shed 5 bases and J shed 1 base, with 15 bases lying between them. CDR3 loop: CASSPTTVLSGNTIYF. Here the CDR3 DNA reads TGTGCCAGCAGCCCGACGACTGTCCTGTCTGGAAACACCATATATTTT.

The chain recombines TRBV2 with TRBJ1-5; 9 bases are a match to TRBD1. CDR1 and CDR2 from the germline V gene are SNHLY and FYNNEI. With 6 bases clipped from V and 7 bases from J, the junction kept 10 bases outside the gene matches. This CDR3 has 15 amino acids. Here the CDR3 DNA reads TGTGCCAGCAGGCAAACAGGGGGCAGATGGCAGCCCCAGCATTTT. Translation gives CASRQTGGRWQPQHF.

V is TRBV3-1 (or the pseudogene TRBV3-2) and J is TRBJ2-5, with D perhaps TRBD1 (5 bases). V lost 6 bases and J lost 2, with 16 bases in between. Germline CDR1 LGHDT, CDR2 YNNKEL (reference sequence). This CDR3 region has 15 residues. CDR3 sequence reads: CASSRTLNQQETQYF. The CDR3 DNA sequence: TGTGCCAGCAGTCGGACACTAAACCAACAAGAGACCCAGTACTTC.

This chain joins TRBV5-1 and TRBJ2-5; perhaps TRBD2 as D (5 bases). Germline V gene lookup returns CDR1 SGHRS and CDR2 YFSETQ. This CDR3 has 14 amino acids. Trimming pared 4 bases from V and 5 bases from J, leaving 15 bases between. CDR3 nucleotide sequence: TGCGCCAGCAGCCTACTGAGGTCGGGGGAGACCCAGTACTTC. The encoded protein is CASSLLRSGETQYF.

This sequence joins TRBV5-1 and TRBJ1-6; weak D call: TRBD1 (6 bases). V was cut by 1 base and J by 8 bases, with 16 bases left in between. The CDR3 totals 16 residues. In germline, CDR1 is SGHRS, CDR2 YFSETQ. For the CDR3, the DNA is TGCGCCAGCAGCTTGTGGGGCAGGGGTGGTGATTCACCCCTCCACTTT. Amino acid sequence: CASSLWGRGGDSPLHF. The full variable domain, in which reference TRBV5-1 and TRBJ1-6 provide the parts outside the CDR3, is KAGVTQTPRYLIKTRGQQVTLSCSPISGHRSVSWYQQTPGQGLQFLFEYFSETQRNKGNFPGRFSGRQFSNSRSEMNVSTLELGDSALYLCASSLWGRGGDSPLHFGNGTRLTVT.

The chain couples TRBV6-2 or TRBV6-3 to TRBJ1-5; TRBD1 matches 8 bases. The V gene end was trimmed by 2 bases and the J gene end by 1 base; junction bases not matched to a gene: 16. The CDR3 extends over 20 amino acids. Germline-derived CDR1 and CDR2 are MNHEY and SVGEGT. As DNA, the CDR3 is TGTGCCAGCAGTTACCGGACCATACTTACAGGGGGATGGAGCAATCAGCCCCAGCATTTT. Translating it yields CASSYRTILTGGWSNQPQHF.

The V and J genes are TRBV2 and TRBJ2-3, with a weak D call TRBD2 (5 bases). The CDR3 length is 14 residues. V lost 10 bases and J 2 bases, leaving 16 bases between the germline ends. The germline V gene encodes CDR1 SNHLY and CDR2 FYNNEI. CDR3: CATRRTPITDTQYF. Written as DNA, the CDR3 is TGTGCCACCCGCCGGACTCCTATCACAGATACGCAGTATTTT.

To note about this clone: At one of its ends the junction is not consistent with the germline gene, which may arise from a read error. The chain employs TRBV11-2 and TRBJ1-4, with D possibly being TRBD1 (5 bases). CDR1 SGHAT and CDR2 FQNNGV come from the germline V gene. The CDR3 runs 12 residues. The CDR3 bases are TGTGCCAGCAGCTCGCCCGGGGGACCTACCCTTTTT. Amino acids: CASSSPGGPTLF.

This chain links TRBV13 with TRBJ1-2; a weak D match, TRBD1 (5 bases). The CDR3 has 14 amino acids. V dropped 7 bases and J dropped 5 bases, with 17 bases sitting between them. CDR1 and CDR2 (germline): PRHDT, FYEKMQ (reference sequence). The CDR3 sequence is CASTPAGGGYGYTF. The CDR3 region has the DNA TGTGCCAGCACCCCGGCGGGCGGGGGGTATGGCTACACCTTC. The full variable domain, in which reference TRBV13 and TRBJ1-2 provide the parts outside the CDR3, is AAGVIQSPRHLIKEKRETATLKCYPIPRHDTVYWYQQGPGQDPQFLISFYEKMQSDKGSIPDRFSAQQFSDYHSELNMSSLELGDSALYFCASTPAGGGYGYTFGSGTRLTVV.

The chain has TRBV7-3 and TRBJ1-6; D ambiguous. Trimming removed 8 bases from V and 2 bases from J, with 7 bases in between. The CDR3 runs 13 residues. Germline assignment: CDR1 SGHTA and CDR2 FQGTGA. The CDR3 DNA reads TGTGCCAGCGGGCAGACCTATAATTCACCCCTCCACTTT. Its protein is CASGQTYNSPLHF.

The CDR3 is CASSAALSSYNEQFF. DNA of the CDR3: TGTGCCAGCAGTGCCGCCTTGAGCTCCTACAATGAGCAGTTCTTC. The chain uses TRBV6-4 and TRBJ2-1; D call uncertain. V lost 4 bases to trimming and J lost 0 bases, with 10 bases between them. CDR3 size: 15 residues. Germline V gene lookup returns CDR1 MRHNA and CDR2 SNTAGT.

The chain combines TRBV6-5 with TRBJ1-1; D not certain. The V end lost 2 bases, the J end lost 7 bases, and 17 bases lay between the germline ends. The length of the CDR3 is 15 residues. CDR1 MNHEY and CDR2 SVGAGI come from the germline V gene. The CDR3 loop reads CASSYRPLEGGEAFF. CDR3 coding DNA: TGTGCCAGCAGTTACAGGCCCCTAGAGGGTGGTGAAGCTTTCTTT.

The rearrangement links TRBV9 to TRBJ2-2; the match to TRBD1 covers 8 bases. Germline V gene data show CDR1 as SGDLS and CDR2 as YYNGEE. The CDR3 has 13 amino acids. Trimming at V came to 9 bases and at J to 4 bases, leaving 5 bases not matched to a gene. DNA of the CDR3: TGTGCCACGACACAGGGGGTCACCGGGGAGCTGTTTTTT. This encodes CATTQGVTGELFF.

For the CDR3, the DNA is TGTGCCAGCAGTTTGGGGGGACTAGCGTATCCAGATACGCAGTATTTT. Its protein is CASSLGGLAYPDTQYF. The chain joins TRBV28 to TRBJ2-3, with 10 nucleotides matching TRBD2. This CDR3 is built from 16 residues. Germline V gene data show CDR1 as MDHEN and CDR2 as SYDVKM. The trim removed 3 bases at V and 4 bases at J, leaving 7 bases unmatched.

Only a few counts were recorded for this clone. CDR3 amino acids: CASMSRDSPLHF. The CDR3 bases are TGTGCCAGCATGTCCCGTGATTCACCCCTCCACTTT. The V call is TRBV6-5, the J call TRBJ1-6; the D is unclear. The CDR3 runs to 12 residues. Germline CDR1 is MNHEY and CDR2 is SVGAGI. V was shortened by 7 bases and J by 8 bases, with 9 bases between the two germline ends.

The chain carries TRBV21-1 and TRBJ2-7; TRBD1 is taken as the D call from the table, unchecked against the DNA. TRBV21-1 is flagged as a pseudogene. This CDR3 has 13 amino acids. This chain's CDR3 is CASSPLGRYEQYF. DNA of the CDR3: TGTGCCAGCAGCCCCTTGGGCAGGTACGAGCAGTACTTC.

The chain has TRBV7-9 and TRBJ1-2; 9 nucleotides align to TRBD1. J lost 8 bases, V lost 5 bases, and 12 bases had no gene match. This CDR3 spans 15 amino acids. The V gene's germline CDR1 is SEHNR and CDR2 FQNEAQ (reference sequence). The CDR3 loop reads CASSLWDREDSGYTF. The CDR3 DNA sequence: TGTGCCAGCAGCCTCTGGGACAGGGAAGACTCGGGCTACACCTTC.

This chain joins TRBV28 and TRBJ2-7; 14 bases are a match to TRBD2. From germline, CDR1 is MDHEN and CDR2 SYDVKM. The V gene end was trimmed by 3 bases and the J gene end by 2 bases; junction bases not matched to a gene: 3. The CDR3 has 16 residues. The CDR3 protein is CASSFRLAGGTYEQYF. DNA of the CDR3: TGTGCCAGCAGTTTCAGACTAGCGGGGGGGACCTACGAGCAGTACTTC.

This rearrangement joins TRBV4-1 to TRBJ1-6; D is unresolved. Germline assignment: CDR1 MGHRA and CDR2 YSYEKL. The germline V and J ends were trimmed by 0 bases and 0 bases, with 9 bases remaining between them. CDR3 length: 17 amino acids. The CDR3 DNA is TGCGCCAGCAGCCAAGATCCTCCGAGCTCCTATAATTCACCCCTCCACTTT. Its translation is CASSQDPPSSYNSPLHF.

The chain combines TRBV19 with TRBJ2-3; TRBD1 is a possible D gene (5 bases). The CDR3 length is 14 residues. V gave up 5 bases and J gave up 2 bases, with 11 bases separating them. The V gene's germline CDR1 is LNHDA and CDR2 SQIVND (reference sequence). Written as DNA, the CDR3 is TGTGCCAGTAGTCATTTGACAGACACAGATACGCAGTATTTT. Translation gives CASSHLTDTDTQYF. Full variable domain (missing parts from reference TRBV19 and TRBJ2-3): DGGITQSPKYLFRKEGQNVTLSCEQNLNHDAMYWYRQDPGQGLRLIYYSQIVNDFQKGDIAEGYSVSREKKESFPLTVTSAQKNPTAFYLCASSHLTDTDTQYFGPGTRLTVL.

The sample holds one count of this clone. The genes are TRBV19 and TRBJ2-5; the match to TRBD1 covers 7 bases. J was trimmed by 3 bases and V by 10 bases; bases with no gene match: 8. This CDR3 comprises 13 residues. Looked up from germline, CDR1 is LNHDA and CDR2 is SQIVND (reference sequence). CDR3 region: CATRRQGEETQYF. DNA of the CDR3: TGTGCCACCCGCCGGCAGGGGGAAGAGACCCAGTACTTC.

The rearrangement joins TRBV6-5 to TRBJ1-6; 7 bases agree with TRBD1. This CDR3 spans 15 amino acids. The ends lost 5 bases at V and 10 bases at J; junction bases unmatched: 11. Looked up from germline, CDR1 is MNHEY and CDR2 is SVGAGI. The DNA for the CDR3 is TGTGCCAGCAGTCCCGGACCTACAGGGGAATCACCCCTCCACTTT. Amino acids: CASSPGPTGESPLHF.

The V and J genes are TRBV11-2 and TRBJ2-5; D uncertain. Germline CDR1 is SGHAT and CDR2 is FQNNGV. CDR3 length equals 13 residues. V lost 0 bases and J lost 4, with 6 bases in between. The CDR3 sequence is CASSLDPGETQYF. The CDR3 DNA reads TGTGCCAGCAGCTTAGACCCGGGAGAGACCCAGTACTTC. Variable domain in full (rest from reference TRBV11-2 and TRBJ2-5): EAGVAQSPRYKIIEKRQSVAFWCNPISGHATLYWYQQILGQGPKLLIQFQNNGVVDDSQLPKDRFSAERLKGVDSTLKIQPAKLEDSAVYLCASSLDPGETQYFGPGTRLLVL.

This clone occurred many times. V and J are TRBV7-9 and TRBJ1-4, with a possible D match to TRBD1 (5 bases). Germline V gene data show CDR1 as SEHNR and CDR2 as FQNEAQ (reference sequence). Trimming left V 6 bases short and J 8 bases short, with 10 bases between. The CDR3 sequence is 12 residues long. The CDR3, as DNA: TGTGCCAGCAGGCTCGGGGGGGAAAAACTGTTTTTT. It is translated as CASRLGGEKLFF. Full variable domain (remainder filled in from reference TRBV7-9 and TRBJ1-4): DTGVSQNPRHKITKRGQNVTFRCDPISEHNRLYWYRQTLGQGPEFLTYFQNEAQLEKSRLLSDRFSAERPKGSFSTLEIQRTEQGDSAMYLCASRLGGEKLFFGSGTQLSVL.